This is a list of T cell receptor beta chains from one sample in a study of CD8 T cells in Susac syndrome. TCRdb fed the immunoSEQ multiplex PCR reads into MiXCR, producing one record per CDR3 protein. This table holds tens of thousands of distinct CDR3 sequences, roughly 94% found once. The sequencing sample was made of CD8+ T cells from PBMCs. Receptor source: a human donor with multiple sclerosis. The CDR3 runs from the conserved cysteine through the conserved F or W. A D gene is named only where the DNA matches it firmly. A row's size may be missing; if present it is once, few, many or a size class.

size: .; V: TRBV2; J: TRBJ2-7; D: TRBD1; DNA: TGTGCCCGCCGGGACAGGGATACCGACGAGCAGTACTTC; CDR3: CARRDRDTDEQYF
size: .; V: TRBV4-3; J: TRBJ2-5; D: TRBD2; DNA: TGCGCCAGCAGCCAAGGGGCTAGCGGGGGCCCGGAGACCCAGTACTTC; CDR3: CASSQGASGGPETQYF
size: .; V: TRBV30; J: TRBJ1-2; D: .; DNA: TGTGCCTGGAGTGCCATTGGAGAGGAGTACACCTTC; CDR3: CAWSAIGEEYTF
size: .; V: TRBV7-9; J: TRBJ2-7; D: .; DNA: TGTGCCAGCAGTTTTCCCGGGCTCCCCTACGAGCAGTACTTC; CDR3: CASSFPGLPYEQYF
size: .; V: TRBV29-1; J: TRBJ2-2; D: .; DNA: TGCAGCGTTGAACTAGCAGCCACCGGGGAGCTGTTTTTT; CDR3: CSVELAATGELFF
size: .; V: TRBV5-6; J: TRBJ1-1; D: .; DNA: TGTGCCAGCAGCTCGGGGACTCCGGGAGCTTTCTTT; CDR3: CASSSGTPGAFF
size: .; V: TRBV7-6; J: TRBJ2-3; D: .; DNA: TGTGCCAGCAGCCGCACAGGGTCCGGCACAGATACGCAGTATTTT; CDR3: CASSRTGSGTDTQYF
size: few; V: TRBV18; J: TRBJ2-7; D: TRBD1; DNA: TGTGCCAGCTCACCAGGACAGGGCTATTACGAGCAGTACTTC; CDR3: CASSPGQGYYEQYF
size: once; V: TRBV7-9; J: TRBJ1-2; D: .; DNA: TGTGCCAGCAGCTTAGCGATGGCAGAAGCCTATGGCTACACCTTC; CDR3: CASSLAMAEAYGYTF
size: .; V: TRBV29-1; J: TRBJ2-5; D: .; DNA: TGCAGCGAGGGACCAGGTCGGCACCAAGAGACCCAGTACTTC; CDR3: CSEGPGRHQETQYF
size: few; V: TRBV7-9; J: TRBJ2-7; D: .; DNA: TGTGCCAGCAGTCTCGGCGGATCCGAGCAGTACTTC; CDR3: CASSLGGSEQYF
size: .; V: TRBV12-3/TRBV12-4; J: TRBJ1-2; D: .; DNA: TGTGCCAGCAGTTTAGGAACCGACAGCTATGGCTACACCTTC; CDR3: CASSLGTDSYGYTF
size: .; V: TRBV6-1; J: TRBJ2-7; D: .; DNA: TGTGCCAGCAGCCCAGGGAGCCCCTACGAGCAGTACTTC; CDR3: CASSPGSPYEQYF
size: .; V: TRBV4-2; J: TRBJ1-2; D: .; DNA: TGTGCCAGCAGCCACTGGGAGGTCGATGGCTACACCTTC; CDR3: CASSHWEVDGYTF
size: .; V: TRBV28; J: TRBJ2-5; D: TRBD2; DNA: TGTGCCAGCAGACTAGCGTCTTTCCAAGAGACCCAGTACTTC; CDR3: CASRLASFQETQYF
size: .; V: TRBV3-1; J: TRBJ2-7; D: .; DNA: TGTGCCAGCAGCCTAACAGGGTCTAGCTCCTACGAGCAGTACTTC; CDR3: CASSLTGSSSYEQYF
size: .; V: TRBV27; J: TRBJ1-2; D: TRBD1; DNA: TGTGCCAGCAGTCCCCGGACAGGGGACGGCGGCTACACCTTC; CDR3: CASSPRTGDGGYTF
size: .; V: TRBV20-1; J: TRBJ2-1; D: .; DNA: TGCAGTGCTAGCAGAGTTCCAGCTGACTTAAATGAGCAGTTCTTC; CDR3: CSASRVPADLNEQFF
size: .; V: TRBV7-2; J: TRBJ1-5; D: TRBD1; DNA: TGTGCCAGCATCCCAACAGGGGGAAGCAATCAGCCCCAGCATTTT; CDR3: CASIPTGGSNQPQHF
size: .; V: TRBV29-1; J: TRBJ1-1; D: .; DNA: TGCAGCGTTGAGACAGCAATTGAAGCTTTCTTT; CDR3: CSVETAIEAFF
size: .; V: TRBV6-6; J: TRBJ1-5; D: TRBD1; DNA: TGTGCCAGCAGTTCACTAGGGGGCGGTCAGCCCCAGCATTTT; CDR3: CASSSLGGGQPQHF
size: .; V: TRBV30; J: TRBJ2-7; D: .; DNA: TGTGCCTGGAGTGCCGGCCCTGACGAGCAGTACTTC; CDR3: CAWSAGPDEQYF
size: .; V: TRBV7-9; J: TRBJ1-5; D: TRBD1; DNA: TGTGCCAGCAGCCCCGGACAGGGAGACCAGCCCCAGCATTTT; CDR3: CASSPGQGDQPQHF
size: .; V: TRBV5-6; J: TRBJ2-7; D: TRBD1; DNA: TGTGCCAGCAGCGACACGGACAGGGGGGTCTACGAGCAGTACTTC; CDR3: CASSDTDRGVYEQYF
size: .; V: TRBV7-9; J: TRBJ2-2; D: .; DNA: TGTGCCAGCATCTGGGGGGCCGGGGAGCTGTTTTTT; CDR3: CASIWGAGELFF
size: once; V: TRBV3-1; J: TRBJ2-7; D: TRBD1; DNA: TGTGCCAGCAGCCAAGATCCCGGGACAGGGTACGAGCAGTACTTC; CDR3: CASSQDPGTGYEQYF
size: .; V: TRBV28; J: TRBJ2-3; D: TRBD2; DNA: TGTGCCAGCAGTTTACGTAGCGGGAGGGATGCTAGCACAGATACGCAGTATTTT; CDR3: CASSLRSGRDASTDTQYF
size: .; V: TRBV7-9; J: TRBJ2-2; D: .; DNA: TGTGCCAGCAGCCCTCCAGGAGCGGGGGAGCTGTTTTTT; CDR3: CASSPPGAGELFF
size: .; V: TRBV30; J: TRBJ1-2; D: .; DNA: TGTGCCTGGAGTGAGACAGAAGTTAACTATGGCTACACCTTC; CDR3: CAWSETEVNYGYTF
size: once; V: TRBV30; J: TRBJ2-5; D: .; DNA: TGTGCCTGGAGTGTAAGAGGGGAGACCCAGTACTTC; CDR3: CAWSVRGETQYF
size: .; V: TRBV7-9; J: TRBJ2-3; D: TRBD1; DNA: TGTGCCAGCAGCCCTCGGGACAGCCGCCACACAGATACGCAGTATTTT; CDR3: CASSPRDSRHTDTQYF
size: .; V: TRBV29-1; J: TRBJ2-2; D: TRBD1; DNA: TGCAGCGGGACAGGTCGGACCGGGGAGCTGTTTTTT; CDR3: CSGTGRTGELFF
size: .; V: TRBV20-1; J: TRBJ1-2; D: .; DNA: TGCAGTGCTAGTATTACAGGGAGGTACTATGGCTACACCTTC; CDR3: CSASITGRYYGYTF
size: .; V: TRBV7-8; J: TRBJ2-1; D: TRBD2; DNA: TGTGCCAGCAGCTTCAAGCGGGACTACTTATACAATGAGCAGTTCTTC; CDR3: CASSFKRDYLYNEQFF
size: .; V: TRBV12-3/TRBV12-4; J: TRBJ2-5; D: TRBD2; DNA: TGTGCCAGCAGGTCACTAGCGGCCGGGGAGACCCAGTACTTC; CDR3: CASRSLAAGETQYF
size: once; V: TRBV29-1; J: TRBJ2-7; D: .; DNA: TGCAGCGTCTGGGACCTCTACGAGCAGTACTTC; CDR3: CSVWDLYEQYF